Described below is a single T cell receptor (beta chain) sequence and its context. A quantity of about 0.45 to 1 ug RNA underwent reverse transcription using random hexamers. Amplification of TCR beta CDR3 used immunoSEQ multiplex PCR across 54 Vbeta and 13 Jbeta. TCRdb re-called the immunoSEQ multiplex PCR reads with MiXCR, one entry per CDR3 protein. The repertoire has some 140,000 distinct CDR3 sequences, under 95% of them found once; the top ten carry around 0.25%. The CDR3 loop spans 15 amino acids. Trimming took 5 bases from V and 4 from J, leaving 15 bases between them. The sample originates from a study of CD8 T cells in Susac syndrome.

This TCR derives from a human donor with multiple sclerosis. Sequencing was performed on CD8+ T cells from PBMCs. The rearrangement links TRBV12-3 or TRBV12-4 to TRBJ1-5; D is uncertain. CDR3: CASSPSDAGNQPQHF. In nucleotides, the CDR3 is TGTGCCAGCAGTCCCTCGGATGCGGGGAATCAGCCCCAGCATTTT.